The rows below give T cell receptor beta chains drawn from one sample of a study of CD8+ T cells in alopecia areata. The data were produced by immunoSEQ multiplex PCR, yet TCRdb's version contains in-frame clones alone and is incomplete. Of 200,000 to 250,000 clones listed, around 57% are singletons. The material sequenced was CD4+ T cells sorted from blood, taken at week 4, from a patient treated with tofacitinib. These receptor sequences come from a human donor with alopecia areata. Each CDR3 is given with its conserved first and last residue. Each record gives: clone size, D gene, J gene, V gene, CDR3 DNA, CDR3 protein. The D gene is left open where the match is weak. The size field is filled for only some rows; it gives once, few, many or a size class.

size: -; D: -; J: TRBJ1-1; V: TRBV29-1; DNA: TGCAGCGGTGACCAGGGGCACACTGAAGCTTTCTTT; CDR3: CSGDQGHTEAFF
size: few; D: -; J: TRBJ2-2; V: TRBV29-1; DNA: TGCAGCGTTTCCATCACCGGGGAGCTGTTTTTT; CDR3: CSVSITGELFF
size: -; D: TRBD1; J: TRBJ1-2; V: TRBV30; DNA: TGTGCCTGGGCGTCGGACAGGGGTGTTGGCTACACCTTC; CDR3: CAWASDRGVGYTF
size: few; D: -; J: TRBJ1-6; V: TRBV9; DNA: TGTGCCAGCAGCGAGACCGGGACGTCTAATTCACCCCTCCACTTT; CDR3: CASSETGTSNSPLHF
size: -; D: -; J: TRBJ2-7; V: TRBV2; DNA: TGTGCCAGCAGTAACACCTACGAGCAGTACTTC; CDR3: CASSNTYEQYF
size: few; D: -; J: TRBJ1-2; V: TRBV14; DNA: TGTGCCAGCAGCCAAGATAGGACTGGCTACACCTTC; CDR3: CASSQDRTGYTF
size: -; D: -; J: TRBJ2-5; V: TRBV30; DNA: TGTGCCTGGAGTAGGGAAACTTACAACGGGGCCCAGTACTTC; CDR3: CAWSRETYNGAQYF
size: -; D: -; J: TRBJ2-6; V: TRBV27; DNA: TGTGCCACCTCAAGGAGCTCTGGGGCCAACGTCCTGACTTTC; CDR3: CATSRSSGANVLTF
size: -; D: TRBD1; J: TRBJ2-7; V: TRBV29-1; DNA: TGCAGCGTTGACCGGACAGGCGACTCCTACGAGCAGTACTTC; CDR3: CSVDRTGDSYEQYF
size: -; D: -; J: TRBJ1-2; V: TRBV30; DNA: TGTGCCTGGAGTGGAGGAGGGGGCTACACCTTC; CDR3: CAWSGGGGYTF
size: -; D: -; J: TRBJ1-5; V: TRBV2; DNA: TGTGCCAGCAGTGGGTCCCGAGGCAGCAATCAGCCCCAGCATTTT; CDR3: CASSGSRGSNQPQHF
size: -; D: -; J: TRBJ2-2; V: TRBV7-2; DNA: TGTGCCAGCAGCTTAGGTCTTCGGCAGAACACCGGGGAGCTGTTTTTT; CDR3: CASSLGLRQNTGELFF
size: -; D: -; J: TRBJ2-7; V: TRBV29-1; DNA: TGCAGCGCGAACTTCTTCGGTCAGGGAATGGACTACGAGCAGTACTTC; CDR3: CSANFFGQGMDYEQYF
size: medium-sized; D: -; J: TRBJ2-7; V: TRBV7-2; DNA: TGTGCCAGCAGCTTAGTAGGTGGGGGGCAGAGCTCCTACGAGCAGTACTTC; CDR3: CASSLVGGGQSSYEQYF
size: -; D: TRBD1; J: TRBJ1-6; V: TRBV30; DNA: TGTGCCTGGAGTCTGGGACAGCTCAATTCACCCCTCCACTTT; CDR3: CAWSLGQLNSPLHF
size: -; D: TRBD1; J: TRBJ1-6; V: TRBV27; DNA: TGTGCCAGCAGGCGACAGGGACCCTCCTATAATTCACCCCTCCACTTT; CDR3: CASRRQGPSYNSPLHF
size: -; D: -; J: TRBJ2-1; V: TRBV4-3; DNA: TGCGCCAGCAGCCAAGAATCCTACAGTGGGGGTGAGCAGTTCTTC; CDR3: CASSQESYSGGEQFF
size: -; D: TRBD2; J: TRBJ2-7; V: TRBV7-9; DNA: TGTGCCAGCAGCGCACCTAGCGGGGGGTTGACCTACGAGCAGTACTTC; CDR3: CASSAPSGGLTYEQYF
size: -; D: -; J: TRBJ2-5; V: TRBV29-1; DNA: TGCAGCGTTGTGGTGCAAACGAAGACCCAGTACTTC; CDR3: CSVVVQTKTQYF
size: -; D: -; J: TRBJ2-7; V: TRBV4-3; DNA: TGCGCCAGCAGCCAAGATCACAGAAACTACGAGCAGTACTTC; CDR3: CASSQDHRNYEQYF
size: -; D: -; J: TRBJ1-2; V: TRBV6-5; DNA: TGTGCCAGCAGTTACCGGCAGGGGACGGGAGGCTACACCTTC; CDR3: CASSYRQGTGGYTF
size: few; D: -; J: TRBJ1-1; V: TRBV7-9; DNA: TGTGCCAGCAGCCCCTCTAGGTTT; CDR3: CASSPSRF
size: -; D: -; J: TRBJ2-2; V: TRBV4-3; DNA: TGCGCCAGCAGCCAAGAGCCTAACACCGGGGAGCTGTTTTTT; CDR3: CASSQEPNTGELFF
size: -; D: -; J: TRBJ2-3; V: TRBV7-2; DNA: TGTGCCAGCAGCTTAGGAACGGGGAGATCCGGGGATACGCAGTATTTT; CDR3: CASSLGTGRSGDTQYF
size: -; D: TRBD1; J: TRBJ2-1; V: TRBV5-1; DNA: TGCGCCAGCAGCCCAACAGGGGGTCTTGAGCAGTTCTTC; CDR3: CASSPTGGLEQFF
size: -; D: -; J: TRBJ1-2; V: TRBV29-1; DNA: TGCAGCGTTGAGGGCAGGGAATATGGCTACACCTTC; CDR3: CSVEGREYGYTF
size: few; D: TRBD1; J: TRBJ2-7; V: TRBV27; DNA: TGTGCCAGCAGACCGGGACAGGTATCCTACGAGCAGTACTTC; CDR3: CASRPGQVSYEQYF
size: -; D: -; J: TRBJ1-4; V: TRBV7-2; DNA: TGTGCCAGCAGCTTAGGGGGACGGGGACATGAAAAACTGTTTTTT; CDR3: CASSLGGRGHEKLFF
size: -; D: -; J: TRBJ2-3; V: TRBV6-5; DNA: TGTGCCAGCAGTTACGGCCTACGGGATACGCAGTATTTT; CDR3: CASSYGLRDTQYF
size: -; D: TRBD2; J: TRBJ2-3; V: TRBV2; DNA: TGTGCCAGCACCGGGTTAGCGGGGGATACGCAGTATTTT; CDR3: CASTGLAGDTQYF
size: -; D: -; J: TRBJ2-7; V: TRBV29-1; DNA: TGCAGCGTGATCGTCAGGTCCTACGAGCAGTACTTC; CDR3: CSVIVRSYEQYF
size: few; D: -; J: TRBJ1-4; V: TRBV11-2; DNA: TGTGCCAGCAGTCTTGGAGTGCTGGGGGAAAAACTGTTTTTT; CDR3: CASSLGVLGEKLFF
size: -; D: TRBD1; J: TRBJ2-6; V: TRBV5-6; DNA: TGTGCCAGCAGCGATCCGGGACAGGGGGCTAGTGGGGCCAACGTCCTGACTTTC; CDR3: CASSDPGQGASGANVLTF
size: -; D: TRBD1; J: TRBJ1-1; V: TRBV2; DNA: TGTGCCAGCACGGGGGACAGGCGGGAGGCTGAAGCTTTCTTT; CDR3: CASTGDRREAEAFF
size: -; D: -; J: TRBJ2-7; V: TRBV14; DNA: TGTGCCAGCAGCCAGCTAATACCCTACGAGCAGTACTTC; CDR3: CASSQLIPYEQYF
size: -; D: -; J: TRBJ2-3; V: TRBV6-5; DNA: TGTGCCAGCAGTTACTCAAGGGGCACAGATACGCAGTATTTT; CDR3: CASSYSRGTDTQYF
size: few; D: -; J: TRBJ2-7; V: TRBV13; DNA: TGTGCCAGCAGTCCCTCCCGGGACAATCCCTACGAGCAGTACTTC; CDR3: CASSPSRDNPYEQYF
size: -; D: -; J: TRBJ1-4; V: TRBV5-1; DNA: TGCGCCAGCAGCTTGCAGCTGGGTGAAAAACTGTTTTTT; CDR3: CASSLQLGEKLFF
size: -; D: -; J: TRBJ2-7; V: TRBV7-2; DNA: TGTGCCAGCAGCTTAGGGGTTTCGGGGGTCTACGAGCAGTACTTC; CDR3: CASSLGVSGVYEQYF
size: -; D: -; J: TRBJ1-1; V: TRBV2; DNA: TGTGCCAGCAGTGAACGGGATTGGAATGAAGCTTTCTTT; CDR3: CASSERDWNEAFF
size: -; D: -; J: TRBJ2-4; V: TRBV7-9; DNA: TGTGCCAGCAGCGACAAAAACATTCAGTACTTC; CDR3: CASSDKNIQYF
size: -; D: -; J: TRBJ2-5; V: TRBV29-1; DNA: TGCAGCGTTGAGGGACATAGGGGGGTCAAGACCCAGTACTTC; CDR3: CSVEGHRGVKTQYF
size: -; D: -; J: TRBJ1-3; V: TRBV6-5; DNA: TGTGCCAGCAGAAATGGAAACACCATATATTTT; CDR3: CASRNGNTIYF
size: -; D: -; J: TRBJ1-1; V: TRBV29-1; DNA: TGCAGCGAAAGGCAGGGGACGAACACTGAAGCTTTCTTT; CDR3: CSERQGTNTEAFF
size: -; D: -; J: TRBJ1-2; V: TRBV30; DNA: TGTGCCTGGAAGGGTTCCTATGGCTACACCTTC; CDR3: CAWKGSYGYTF
size: -; D: -; J: TRBJ1-2; V: TRBV15; DNA: TGTGCCACCAGCAGGACCGTCCAGGGTCCTAATGGCTACACCTTC; CDR3: CATSRTVQGPNGYTF
size: -; D: TRBD2; J: TRBJ2-3; V: TRBV4-3; DNA: TGCGCCAGCAGCCAGGGTGGGACTAGCGGGGGTTCGCAGTATTTT; CDR3: CASSQGGTSGGSQYF
size: -; D: TRBD1; J: TRBJ1-2; V: TRBV5-1; DNA: TGCGCCAGCAGCTTGGCAGGGGGCCCTCCCGGCTATGGCTACACCTTC; CDR3: CASSLAGGPPGYGYTF
size: few; D: -; J: TRBJ2-2; V: TRBV18; DNA: TGTGCCAGCCCTCTCTCAGCCGACAGGACCGGGGAGCTGTTTTTT; CDR3: CASPLSADRTGELFF
size: few; D: -; J: TRBJ1-1; V: TRBV19; DNA: TGTGCCAGTAGTAAACCAGCCGAAGCTTTCTTT; CDR3: CASSKPAEAFF